The clone carrying this T cell receptor (beta chain) was seen once. Its specificity is not known. Treatment denoted: some 19 received Ad26.COV2.S at low or high dose, single or two shots; about 5 received placebo; per-sample allocation not given. The study sampled participants on day 63 after the first vaccine or placebo injection. The data are from a study of Ad26.COV2.S vaccination and SARS-CoV-2 variants. Study-level background: Donor was assigned to the Ad26.COV2.S arm of trial COV1001. The study, taken as a whole, reports: Those who received vaccine or placebo ended up with similar non-spike TCR breadth. Spike-specific TCR breadth was greater after Ad26.COV2.S than placebo. CD8+ and CD4+ T cells specific for spike reportedly responded with substantial breadth after vaccination.

Sequencing used immunoSEQ multiplex PCR; TCRdb keeps in-frame clones, though not all of them. The sample includes 350,000 to 400,000 clones, around 91% seen only once; the top ten take 1.9%. CDR3 size: 17 residues. The J segment lost 5 bases and the V segment lost 0 bases, leaving 7 bases of the junction unmatched. Per germline, CDR1 KGHDR and CDR2 SFDVKD. This specimen was peripheral blood, taken in a trial of Ad26.COV2.S vaccine versus placebo. The TCR comes from a person between 18 and 65 years old who received the Ad26.COV2.S COVID-19 vaccine or a placebo. The chain carries TRBV24-1 and TRBJ2-3; 10 nucleotides match TRBD1. CDR3 sequence (DNA): TGTGCCACCAGTGATTTGGGATTGACAGGGGGCTTAGATACGCAGTATTTT. This gives the protein CATSDLGLTGGLDTQYF.